This T cell receptor (beta chain) was recorded in a study of cytomegalovirus exposure and HLA in healthy donors. Germline assignment: CDR1 SEHNR and CDR2 FQNEAQ (reference sequence). Trimming cost V 6 bases and J 4 bases; bases outside gene matches: 1. This CDR3 spans 13 amino acids. The table lists this clone with a count of one. The PCR had 60 Vbeta and 13 Jbeta primers. The data were produced by immunoSEQ multiplex PCR, yet TCRdb's version contains in-frame clones alone and is incomplete. The table shows 200,000 or so clones, with approximately 80% occurring only once. Sequencing was performed on PBMCs. The receptor was isolated from a woman in her 30s in good health and CMV-seropositive. The V and J genes are TRBV7-9 and TRBJ2-3, with 10 positions matching TRBD1. CDR3 in amino acids: CASSGQGADTQYF. The CDR3 DNA follows: TGTGCCAGCAGTGGACAGGGGGCAGATACGCAGTATTTT.